This T cell receptor beta chain was profiled in a study of glioma-infiltrating T cells. This clonotype was recorded a few times. Its antigen remains unidentified. Trimming at V came to 6 bases and at J to 2 bases, leaving 7 bases not matched to a gene. This CDR3 contains 15 residues. Germline V gene lookup returns CDR1 LNHDA and CDR2 SQIVND (reference sequence). General study results and limits: CDR3 overlap between tissue and blood was very small.

The iRepertoire nested amplicon-rescue multiplex PCR amplified TCR alpha and beta CDR3s from RNA. One-step reverse transcription and amplification started from approximately 100-400 ng of tissue mRNA or PBMC total RNA. TCRdb re-derived calls from the multiplex PCR reads in MiXCR, one entry per CDR3 protein. Among some 190,000 distinct CDR3 sequences, 25% to 35% were seen once, and the ten largest hold roughly 21%. The material sequenced was glioma tissue, nonneoplastic brain tissue, or PBMCs (not recorded which). The chain carries TRBV19 and TRBJ2-3, with 8 bases matching TRBD1. The clonotype was recovered from a human donor with low-grade glioma or glioblastoma, undergoing nonglioma brain surgery, or in good health (not recorded which). The CDR3 loop reads CASRSGTGDTDTQYF. The CDR3 nucleotides are TGTGCCAGTAGGTCAGGGACAGGAGACACAGATACGCAGTATTTT.